The sequence of this TCR beta chain was determined in a study of metastatic and nonmetastatic thyroid tumors. Study information: Repertoire data that came from the blood and tumor or nodule tissue of malignant and benign thyroid patients were compared.

Methods used by the authors: The study's classifier, a distant-metastasis tool for papillary thyroid cancer, was built using CDR3 differences across clinicopathological groups. With MiXCR, TCRdb called clones anew from the PCR reads. Clone size and V and J calls follow TCRdb, not the original study. The data show approximately 12,000 clones, around 25% seen once. Study-level points and caveats: Within blood and tumor, benign nodules reportedly had significantly lower TCR beta diversity than malignant thyroid tumors did.

Germline V gene lookup returns CDR1 SNHLY and CDR2 FYNNEI. V lost 5 bases and J 5 bases, leaving 12 bases between the germline ends. This CDR3 has 14 residues. This clone was detected a few times. Its cognate antigen is unknown. Before thyroid surgery, none of the patients had received any treatment. The chain couples TRBV2 to TRBJ2-2; weak D call: TRBD2 (6 bases). The TCR comes from a male donor with papillary thyroid cancer or a benign thyroid nodule (not recorded which). Some clones in this sample may be carry-over from other donors' samples. Material for sequencing was blood. The CDR3 is CASSFRESTGELFF. The CDR3 coding sequence is TGTGCCAGCAGTTTTCGGGAGAGTACCGGGGAGCTGTTTTTT.